The clone carrying this TCR beta chain appeared once. This sample is part of a study of blood T cells in healthy people across ages. Combining a sample-barcoded 5' primer with a J-beta primer mix, a second PCR ran for 7 to 11 cycles. MiXCR, applied by TCRdb to the 5' RACE reads, yields one record per CDR3 protein. The table lists around 800,000 distinct CDR3 sequences, less than 80% of them singletons. Trimming removed 9 bases at V and 1 base at J, with 13 bases between. This CDR3 spans 15 amino acids. Germline assignment: CDR1 MNHNY and CDR2 SVGAGI (reference sequence). This TCR was recovered from a man aged 30 to 45 in good health. The chain has TRBV6-6 and TRBJ1-6; tentatively, D is TRBD1 (5 bases). Specimen: blood. CDR3 sequence reads: CASLEGTSYNSPLHF. CDR3 nucleotides: TGTGCCAGTTTGGAGGGGACGTCCTATAATTCACCCCTCCACTTT.